One sample yielded the 28 T cell receptor beta chains listed below, sequenced in a study of vaccination and CD4 T cells after COVID-19. Stated treatment: approximately nine-day PBMC culture with coronavirus spike peptide pools or control peptides (ViraFEST assay). It was before the COVID-19 pandemic (2011-2018) that the unexposed donor's CD4+ T cells were collected. Cultured CD4+ T cell DNA underwent sequencing with the Oncomine TCR Beta short-read assay. TCRdb processed the PCR reads anew with MiXCR; each CDR3 protein has one entry. Of roughly 7,600 distinct CDR3 sequences in the sample, 35% are singletons; the top ten hold less than 30%. These receptors have no known antigen. Sequenced material: CD4+ T cells from blood, cultured in vitro. The receptor set was obtained from a human donor in good health.

The chain carries TRBV7-2 and TRBJ2-7; possibly TRBD1 or TRBD2 for D (5 bases each). V shed 5 bases and J shed 9 bases, with 11 bases lying between them. Germline CDR1 and CDR2: SGHTA and FQGNSA. The CDR3 length is 11 residues. The CDR3 DNA reads as TGTGCCAGCAGCGAGGGACCCCTGCAGTACTTC. Its translation: CASSEGPLQYF.

This clonotype is a singleton in its sample. The V call is TRBV7-2, the J call TRBJ2-5; 7 bases agree with TRBD1. CDR1 SGHTA and CDR2 FQGNSA come from the germline V gene. The V segment lost 5 bases and the J segment 5 bases; nucleotides outside the gene matches: 8. The CDR3 has 14 amino acids. The CDR3 coding sequence is TGTGCCAGCAGCCTGCCAGGGGGAACGGAGACCCAGTACTTC. Translating gives CASSLPGGTETQYF.

This chain joins TRBV7-8 and TRBJ1-3; D might be TRBD1 (5 bases). V lost 2 bases and J lost 2, with 7 bases in between. The CDR3 consists of 14 residues. Germline V CDR1 and CDR2: SGHVS, FQNEAQ. CDR3: CASSLQGAGNTIYF. DNA of the CDR3: TGTGCCAGCAGCTTACAAGGGGCTGGAAACACCATATATTTT.

This chain joins TRBV30 and TRBJ2-7; D is undetermined. This CDR3 is built from 13 residues. Germline CDR1 is GTSNPN and CDR2 is SVGIG (reference sequence). With 0 bases removed from V and 1 base from J, the gap between germline ends came to 7 bases. For the CDR3, the DNA is TGTGCCTGGAGTGTGACTGTATCCTACGAGCAGTACTTC. Protein product: CAWSVTVSYEQYF.

The chain uses TRBV30 and TRBJ1-5; the D gene is possibly TRBD1 (6 bases). This CDR3 spans 15 amino acids. Between the trimmed V and J ends, which lost 2 bases and 4 bases, there was a span of 15 bases. The V gene's germline CDR1 is GTSNPN and CDR2 SVGIG (reference sequence). The CDR3 sequence: CAWSWTVGANQPQHF. The CDR3 coding sequence is TGTGCCTGGAGTTGGACAGTCGGGGCTAATCAGCCCCAGCATTTT.

This rearrangement joins TRBV5-8 to TRBJ1-2; D may be TRBD1 (5 bases). Germline V gene data show CDR1 as SGHTS and CDR2 as YDEGEE. The CDR3 contains 14 residues. Trimming left V 0 bases short and J 4 bases short, with 10 bases between. The DNA for the CDR3 is TGTGCCAGCAGCTTGGTTGGACACACCTATGGCTACACCTTC. Protein sequence: CASSLVGHTYGYTF.

The chain joins TRBV6-1 to TRBJ1-1; D not certain. The germline V gene has CDR1 MNHNS and CDR2 SASEGT. Deletions cut 7 bases from V and 3 bases from J, with 9 bases between. This CDR3 has 12 residues. The chain's CDR3 is CASNCGDTEAFF. The CDR3 DNA reads as TGTGCCAGCAACTGCGGAGACACTGAAGCTTTCTTT.

This chain connects TRBV20-1 to TRBJ2-7; 8 bases fit TRBD1. V trimming: 2 bases; J trimming: 4 bases; junction bases outside the gene matches: 7. Germline CDR1 DFQATT, CDR2 SNEGSKA (reference sequence). The CDR3 has 14 amino acids. The CDR3 loop is CSARRTGPLYEQYF. CDR3 sequence (DNA): TGCAGTGCTAGAAGGACAGGGCCCCTTTACGAGCAGTACTTC.

In its sample, this clonotype was seen a few times. The chain recombines TRBV6-5 with TRBJ2-1; tentatively, D is TRBD2 (6 bases). The germline V gene encodes CDR1 MNHEY and CDR2 SVGAGI. The CDR3 runs 19 residues. V dropped 0 bases and J dropped 0 bases, with 18 bases sitting between them. The CDR3 coding sequence is TGTGCCAGCAGTTACTCGTGGGAGCGGGTCCCAAGCTCCTACAATGAGCAGTTCTTC. This translates into CASSYSWERVPSSYNEQFF.

The V and J genes are TRBV7-3 and TRBJ1-1; D gene unclear. Germline V gene lookup returns CDR1 SGHTA and CDR2 FQGTGA. The ends were cut back, 4 bases at V and 0 bases at J, with 6 bases in the middle. The CDR3 spans 13 residues. The CDR3: CASSSNMNTEAFF. As DNA, the CDR3 is TGTGCCAGCAGCTCCAACATGAACACTGAAGCTTTCTTT.

For this clonotype: Its ends do not fully match the called genes, so a read error is possible. The rearrangement uses TRBV6-1 and TRBJ2-1; 14 bases align to TRBD2. The germline V gene encodes CDR1 MNHNS and CDR2 SASEGT. The CDR3 covers 19 residues. CDR3 sequence reads: CASSKAGLAGASSYNEQFF. For the CDR3, the DNA is TGTGCCAGCAGTAAAGCGGGACTAGCGGGGGCAAGCTCCTACAATGAGCAGTTCTTC.

This clonotype turned up a few times. The chain couples TRBV6-1 to TRBJ1-1, with D hard to call. Germline assignment: CDR1 MNHNS and CDR2 SASEGT. The V and J ends lost 8 bases and 7 bases respectively, with 11 bases between them. The CDR3 has 11 amino acids. CDR3 amino acids: CASLGFGEAFF. DNA of the CDR3: TGTGCCAGCTTAGGGTTCGGTGAAGCTTTCTTT.

This clonotype was seen more than once but under ten times. This sequence joins TRBV10-3 and TRBJ2-1; D unclear. The CDR3 runs 13 residues. V shed 6 bases and J shed 6 bases, with 12 bases lying between them. Germline V gene lookup returns CDR1 ENHRY and CDR2 SYGVKD. CDR3 protein: CAIREVASNEQFF. CDR3 bases: TGTGCCATCAGGGAAGTGGCTTCCAATGAGCAGTTCTTC.

The rearrangement links TRBV6-1 to TRBJ1-1; D unresolved. The germline gives CDR1 MNHNS, CDR2 SASEGT. The V end lost 8 bases, the J end lost 1 base, and 11 bases lay between the germline ends. The CDR3 runs 13 residues. In DNA, the CDR3 is TGTGCCAGCTCCTCGAACGGGAACACTGAAGCTTTCTTT. Its translation: CASSSNGNTEAFF.

This CDR3 reads CASSPGTGGMETQYF. The CDR3 bases are TGCGCCAGCAGCCCCGGGACAGGGGGCATGGAGACCCAGTACTTC. The chain joins TRBV5-1 to TRBJ2-5; TRBD1 matches 12 bases. V dropped 4 bases and J dropped 5; count of bases not matched to a gene: 6. This CDR3 comprises 15 residues. The V gene's germline CDR1 is SGHRS and CDR2 YFSETQ.

This clonotype was observed a handful of times. The V call is TRBV2, the J call TRBJ1-1, with D possibly TRBD1 on 5 matching bases. The CDR3 is 12 amino acids. Between the trimmed V and J ends, which lost 1 base and 10 bases, there was a span of 10 bases. Germline CDR1 SNHLY, CDR2 FYNNEI. The CDR3, as DNA: TGTGCCAGCAGTGAAGAAGGGGTTTCAGCTTTCTTT. It is translated as CASSEEGVSAFF.

The chain recombines TRBV6-1 with TRBJ2-3; D gene uncertain. The germline V gene has CDR1 MNHNS and CDR2 SASEGT. The V end lost 5 bases, the J end lost 0 bases, and 0 bases lay between the germline ends. The CDR3 is made up of 11 amino acids. The CDR3 nucleotides read TGTGCCAGCAGTAGCACAGATACGCAGTATTTT. This sequence encodes CASSSTDTQYF.

The chain employs TRBV4-1 and TRBJ1-3, with TRBD1 as a possible D gene (5 bases). Looked up from germline, CDR1 is MGHRA and CDR2 is YSYEKL. Trimming took 3 bases from V and 2 from J, leaving 11 bases between them. This CDR3 region has 15 residues. This CDR3 reads CASSHLGEAGNTIYF. The CDR3 DNA is TGCGCCAGCAGCCACTTAGGGGAGGCTGGAAACACCATATATTTT.

This chain links TRBV10-1 with TRBJ2-1; no reliable D call. CDR3 length: 13 residues. V lost 5 bases to trimming and J lost 0 bases, with 5 bases between them. The germline V gene has CDR1 WNHNN and CDR2 SYGVQD (reference sequence). This CDR3 reads CASSKSSYNEQFF. For the CDR3, the DNA is TGCGCCAGCAGTAAAAGCTCCTACAATGAGCAGTTCTTC.

This clonotype occurred a few times. The chain carries TRBV27 and TRBJ1-2, with D unresolved. The CDR3 is 16 residues long. Trimming shortened V by 5 bases and J by 6 bases, and 22 bases separated the two germline ends. Per the germline V gene, CDR1 is MNHEY and CDR2 is SMNVEV (reference sequence). CDR3 in amino acids: CASSRAESFDFHGYTF. The CDR3 DNA is TGTGCCAGCAGTCGGGCAGAGAGTTTCGACTTCCATGGCTACACCTTC.

The rearrangement links TRBV9 to TRBJ1-1; no clear D gene. There are 13 residues in the CDR3. Looked up from germline, CDR1 is SGDLS and CDR2 is YYNGEE. V was trimmed by 4 bases and J by 1 base, leaving 8 bases between them. The CDR3 coding sequence is TGTGCCAGCAGCCCCAGGAGGAACACTGAAGCTTTCTTT. This codes for CASSPRRNTEAFF. Complete variable domain (other parts from reference TRBV9 and TRBJ1-1): DSGVTQTPKHLITATGQRVTLRCSPRSGDLSVYWYQQSLDQGLQFLIQYYNGEERAKGNILERFSAQQFPDLHSELNLSSLELGDSALYFCASSPRRNTEAFFGQGTRLTVV.

V usage is TRBV20-1 and J usage is TRBJ2-3; 9 bases line up with TRBD1. CDR3 length equals 12 residues. V was pared by 6 bases and J by 5 bases, with 3 bases of the junction left unmatched. CDR1 is DFQATT, CDR2 SNEGSKA, per germline (reference sequence). CDR3 region: CSARQGGDTQYF. The CDR3 region has the DNA TGCAGTGCCAGACAGGGGGGAGATACGCAGTATTTT.

This clonotype is medium-sized within its sample. The rearrangement uses TRBV6-1 and TRBJ2-3, with D possibly matching TRBD2 (6 bases). Germline V gives CDR1 MNHNS, CDR2 SASEGT. The V end lost 1 base, the J end lost 4 bases, and 12 bases lay between the germline ends. The CDR3 runs 15 residues. This CDR3 is CASSEVGAGSDTQYF. The CDR3 nucleotides are TGTGCCAGCAGTGAAGTAGGGGCGGGGTCAGATACGCAGTATTTT.

This clonotype was seen more than once but under ten times. The chain recombines TRBV29-1 with TRBJ1-2; D might be TRBD1 (5 bases). The V gene lost 0 bases and the J gene lost 7 bases, with 9 bases spanning the gap. The CDR3 spans 12 residues. From germline, CDR1 is SQVTM and CDR2 ANQGSEA. The CDR3 DNA is TGCAGCGTTGAAGATCTCGGGGGTGGCTACACCTTC. Translation: CSVEDLGGGYTF.

J is TRBJ1-1 and V is TRBV28; D unclear. This CDR3 spans 15 amino acids. V lost 3 bases, J lost 1 base, and 12 bases lay in between. Germline V gives CDR1 MDHEN, CDR2 SYDVKM. CDR3 sequence: CASSFPGRPNTEAFF. The CDR3 nucleotides read TGTGCCAGCAGTTTCCCCGGGCGGCCGAACACTGAAGCTTTCTTT.

This clonotype has just a few counts. The rearrangement joins TRBV7-9 to TRBJ1-2; D remains unclear. Germline values: CDR1 SEHNR, CDR2 FQNEAQ (reference sequence). The CDR3 length is 13 residues. V was clipped by 4 bases and J by 3 bases, with 9 bases between them. The CDR3 region is CASSSVGDYGYTF. Written as DNA, the CDR3 is TGTGCCAGCAGCTCCGTCGGGGACTATGGCTACACCTTC.

The chain employs TRBV20-1 and TRBJ2-3, with D unresolved. The CDR3 sequence is 12 residues long. Per germline, CDR1 DFQATT and CDR2 SNEGSKA (reference sequence). Trimming pared 4 bases from V and 0 bases from J, leaving 5 bases between. The CDR3 DNA sequence: TGCAGTGCTACTGACAGCACAGATACGCAGTATTTT. Translated: CSATDSTDTQYF.

This clonotype was observed a single time. V is TRBV5-5 and J is TRBJ1-1, with TRBD1 identical over 8 bases. The CDR3 length is 15 residues. J gave up 8 bases and V 0 bases, and 9 bases lay outside the gene matches. Per the germline V gene, CDR1 is SGHKS and CDR2 is YYEKEE (reference sequence). The CDR3 coding sequence is TGTGCCAGCAGCTTGGCCTCAGGGGGCGAAGGAGAAGCTTTCTTT. Amino acids: CASSLASGGEGEAFF.